This T cell receptor beta chain was documented in a study of response to subunit inactivated influenza vaccine. MiXCR, applied by TCRdb to the RT-PCR reads, yields one record per CDR3 protein. The data show 490,000 or so distinct CDR3 sequences, less than 10% seen once. Germline V lookup: CDR1 SGHTA, CDR2 FQGNSA. The V end lost 6 bases, the J end lost 2 bases, and 11 bases lay between the germline ends. The CDR3 has 14 amino acids. This TCR was sampled from a man aged 50 to 69 who received an inactivated influenza vaccine. Sequenced material: PBMCs from blood, taken around 25 months after vaccination. This chain uses TRBV7-2 with TRBJ1-3, with D possibly being TRBD1 (5 bases). The CDR3 protein is CASSSRGAGNTIYF. CDR3 in DNA: TGTGCCAGCAGTTCTAGGGGTGCTGGAAACACCATATATTTT.